This TCR beta chain was captured by sequencing in a study of human T cells and chemical hapten exposure. The overall study: For the roughly 24-week duration of the study, patients were given weekly doses of diphenylcyclopropenone on the scalp. Patch tests put 0.01% DPC on the upper back, and the results were checked at 6 days. Alopecia areata, totalis or universalis affected patients, mainly female.

This clonotype has a handful of counts. As yet, its antigen is unknown. MiXCR, applied by TCRdb to the RACE reads, yields one record per CDR3 protein. Altogether around 95,000 distinct CDR3 sequences are present, 10% to 14% being singletons, with the ten largest covering around 3.3%. Study-wide results and limits: Against controls, expanded TCRs gave rise to significantly more large CDR3 similarity clusters.

The length of the CDR3 is 13 residues. Germline V lookup: CDR1 SGHNT, CDR2 YENEEA. Trimming pared 4 bases from V and 10 bases from J, leaving 14 bases between. Indicated time point: pre-sensitization, week 0. Treatment: therapeutic diphenylcyclopropenone sensitization with weekly scalp DPC. The specimen was whole blood, collected in connection with sensitization to the hapten diphenylcyclopropenone (DPC). The chain links TRBV11-3 to TRBJ2-4; D ambiguous. This clonotype was obtained from a woman aged 55-69 years with alopecia areata. Some clones in this sample may be carry-over from other donors' samples. CDR3 sequence reads: CASSSREQGIQYF. The CDR3 nucleotides read TGTGCCAGCAGCTCCCGAGAACAAGGAATTCAGTACTTC.